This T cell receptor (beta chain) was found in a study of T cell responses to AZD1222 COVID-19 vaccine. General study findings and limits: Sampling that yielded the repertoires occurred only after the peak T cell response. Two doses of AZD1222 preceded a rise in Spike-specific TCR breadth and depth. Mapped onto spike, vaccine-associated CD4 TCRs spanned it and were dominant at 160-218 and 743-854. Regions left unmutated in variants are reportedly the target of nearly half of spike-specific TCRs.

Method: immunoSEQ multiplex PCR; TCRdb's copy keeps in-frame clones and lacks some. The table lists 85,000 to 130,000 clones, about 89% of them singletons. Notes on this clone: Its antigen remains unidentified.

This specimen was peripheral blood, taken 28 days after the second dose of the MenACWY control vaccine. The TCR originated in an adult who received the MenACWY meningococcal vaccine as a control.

CDR3 sequence (DNA): TGTGCCACCAGTGAACCGGGGCCTAGCACAGATACGCAGTATTTT. Protein product: CATSEPGPSTDTQYF. The gene calls are TRBV24-1 and TRBJ2-3; D assignment may be TRBD1 or TRBD2 (5 bases each). The length of the CDR3 is 15 residues. The ends were cut back, 4 bases at V and 0 bases at J, with 10 bases in the middle. Germline loops: CDR1 KGHDR, CDR2 SFDVKD.